This passage covers 18 T cell receptor beta chains from one sample sequenced in a study of blood T cell repertoires in COVID-19. Using immunoSEQ multiplex PCR, the repertoire was profiled, and TCRdb retains in-frame clones only, with some absent. Among roughly 21,000 clones listed, 83% were seen once. Sequencing input: peripheral blood. These receptors were taken from a human donor in a cohort sampled during active COVID-19.

The chain carries TRBV7-2 and TRBJ2-5; the match to TRBD2 covers 13 bases. Germline CDR1 and CDR2: SGHTA and FQGNSA. The CDR3 is 14 residues long. V was pared by 5 bases and J by 5 bases, with 2 bases of the junction left unmatched. The CDR3 region is CASSMGLAGETQYF. The CDR3, as DNA: TGTGCCAGCAGCATGGGACTAGCGGGGGAGACCCAGTACTTC.

The chain carries TRBV27 and TRBJ2-7, with D possibly TRBD2 on 5 matching bases. V was pared by 5 bases and J by 0 bases, with 11 bases between. The germline V gene has CDR1 MNHEY and CDR2 SMNVEV (reference sequence). The CDR3 has 14 amino acids. The CDR3 reads CASSRIGSSYEQYF. The CDR3 bases are TGTGCCAGCAGTAGAATTGGGAGCTCCTACGAGCAGTACTTC.

The CDR3 sequence: CASSYSSRITNEKLFF. In DNA, the CDR3 is TGTGCCAGCAGTTACTCCTCGAGGATAACTAATGAAAAACTGTTTTTT. The chain has TRBV6-5 and TRBJ1-4; D gene unclear. Germline CDR1 reads MNHEY; CDR2 reads SVGAGI. Trimming took off 0 bases at V and 1 base at J, with 9 bases between the two ends. The CDR3 sequence is 16 residues long.

CDR3 region: CASSQPGATNEKLFF. The CDR3 coding sequence is TGCGCCAGCAGCCAGCCAGGGGCAACTAATGAAAAACTGTTTTTT. This chain joins TRBV4-1 and TRBJ1-4, with D tentatively TRBD1 (6 bases). This CDR3 comprises 15 residues. V was cut by 3 bases and J by 0 bases, with 8 bases left in between. Germline CDR1 and CDR2: MGHRA and YSYEKL.

The chain recombines TRBV19 with TRBJ1-5; possible D gene TRBD1, 5 bases. The CDR3 extends over 13 amino acids. V was clipped by 0 bases and J by 11 bases, with 11 bases between them. Germline V gives CDR1 LNHDA, CDR2 SQIVND (reference sequence). CDR3 protein: CASSIDISGAQHF. The CDR3 DNA reads as TGTGCCAGTAGTATAGATATTTCGGGGGCCCAGCATTTT.

This chain connects TRBV5-1 to TRBJ1-1; a weak D match, TRBD1 (5 bases). The CDR3 runs to 13 residues. Between the trimmed V and J ends, which lost 4 bases and 1 base, there was a span of 8 bases. Germline V gene sequence: CDR1 SGHRS, CDR2 YFSETQ. The CDR3 nucleotides read TGCGCCAGCAGCCAAGGACAGAACACTGAAGCTTTCTTT. It specifies CASSQGQNTEAFF.

The chain has TRBV5-4 and TRBJ1-2; D is unclear. There are 14 residues in the CDR3. V lost 0 bases and J 0 bases, leaving 6 bases between the germline ends. Germline CDR1 reads SGHNT; CDR2 reads YYREEE (reference sequence). The CDR3 nucleotides read TGTGCCAGCAGCTTGGCCCCAGCTAACTATGGCTACACCTTC. The encoded protein is CASSLAPANYGYTF.

The J gene is TRBJ1-2, the V gene TRBV7-2; tentatively, D is TRBD1 (6 bases). V was cut by 0 bases and J by 6 bases, with 20 bases left in between. The CDR3 totals 17 residues. CDR1 and CDR2 (germline): SGHTA, FQGNSA. The CDR3 loop reads CASSLALGGGALNGYTF. In DNA form, the CDR3 reads TGTGCCAGCAGCTTAGCTTTAGGGGGGGGCGCGTTGAATGGCTACACCTTC.

The rearrangement joins TRBV29-1 to TRBJ2-3; D may be TRBD1 (6 bases). There are 15 residues in the CDR3. The germline CDR1 and CDR2 sequences are SQVTM and ANQGSEA. Trimming cost V 6 bases and J 6 bases, with 22 bases left between them. The CDR3 region has the DNA TGCAGCGTCGCAAGTGAGGGGGTCCGGATGGATACGCAGTATTTT. Residues: CSVASEGVRMDTQYF.

The rearrangement joins TRBV11-3 to TRBJ2-3; D is possibly TRBD1 (6 bases). The CDR3 has 14 residues. Germline CDR1 SGHNT, CDR2 YENEEA. Trimming pared 5 bases from V and 4 bases from J, leaving 13 bases between. The CDR3 sequence is CASSPTQGPDTQYF. The CDR3 DNA sequence: TGTGCCAGCAGCCCCACACAGGGCCCAGATACGCAGTATTTT.

The rearrangement links TRBV7-9 to TRBJ1-1, with 9 positions matching TRBD1. J was trimmed by 4 bases and V by 7 bases; bases with no gene match: 10. There are 15 residues in the CDR3. The germline V gene encodes CDR1 SEHNR and CDR2 FQNEAQ (reference sequence). CDR3 coding DNA: TGTGCCAGCAAAGAAGGACAGGGGATCAGCACTGAAGCTTTCTTT. Amino acids: CASKEGQGISTEAFF.

This clone was observed a few times. This chain uses TRBV19 with TRBJ1-1; D unclear. V lost 6 bases and J 5 bases, leaving 13 bases between the germline ends. Per the germline V gene, CDR1 is LNHDA and CDR2 is SQIVND (reference sequence). The CDR3 consists of 13 residues. CDR3: CASSFTPGTEAFF. The DNA of the CDR3 is TGTGCCAGTAGCTTTACACCGGGAACTGAAGCTTTCTTT.

This sequence joins TRBV5-1 and TRBJ1-1; tentative D call: TRBD1 (6 bases). This CDR3 has 17 amino acids. The V end was cut by 3 bases, the J end by 0 bases, with 18 bases between. Germline V CDR1 and CDR2: SGHRS, YFSETQ. CDR3 protein: CASSSRNGQLLNTEAFF. The CDR3, as DNA: TGCGCCAGCAGCTCAAGAAACGGACAGCTCTTGAACACTGAAGCTTTCTTT.

The chain combines TRBV20-1 with TRBJ2-2; the match to TRBD2 covers 9 bases. J was trimmed by 6 bases and V by 3 bases; bases with no gene match: 8. The CDR3 runs 15 residues. The germline V gene encodes CDR1 DFQATT and CDR2 SNEGSKA (reference sequence). The CDR3 protein is CSASRLAGTSGELFF. DNA of the CDR3: TGCAGTGCTAGTAGGCTAGCGGGGACATCCGGGGAGCTGTTTTTT.

This chain uses TRBV25-1 with TRBJ1-2, with D uncertain. This CDR3 spans 18 amino acids. The V and J ends lost 3 bases and 3 bases respectively, with 23 bases between them. Germline V gene lookup returns CDR1 MGHDK and CDR2 SYGVNS. CDR3 in amino acids: CASSDPPEYGGDYYGYTF. The CDR3 DNA reads TGTGCCAGCAGTGACCCCCCCGAGTACGGCGGAGACTACTATGGCTACACCTTC.

The chain is built from TRBV18 and TRBJ2-1, with D possibly TRBD1 on 6 matching bases. The germline V gene encodes CDR1 KGHSH and CDR2 LQKENI. Trimming pared 2 bases from V and 7 bases from J, leaving 18 bases between. The CDR3 loop spans 16 amino acids. The CDR3 DNA follows: TGTGCCAGCTCACCAAGACAGGCCCGGGGATCTAATGAGCAGTTCTTC. Residues: CASSPRQARGSNEQFF.

The chain joins TRBV18 to TRBJ1-1; D is ambiguous. CDR1 is KGHSH, CDR2 LQKENI, per germline. CDR3 length: 13 residues. Trimming left V 6 bases short and J 1 base short, with 9 bases between. CDR3 amino acids: CASSPQWNTEAFF. Written as DNA, the CDR3 is TGTGCCAGCTCTCCCCAGTGGAACACTGAAGCTTTCTTT.

V usage is TRBV28 and J usage is TRBJ2-3; the match to TRBD1 covers 8 bases. The CDR3 has 15 amino acids. Germline V gene data show CDR1 as MDHEN and CDR2 as SYDVKM. Trimming cost V 5 bases and J 0 bases; bases outside gene matches: 4. The CDR3 DNA reads as TGTGCCAGCAGTACCCGACAGGGGAGCACAGATACGCAGTATTTT. This sequence encodes CASSTRQGSTDTQYF.